A single sample gave rise to the 14 T cell receptor beta chains below, sequenced in a study of T cells in Graves' hyperthyroidism and ophthalmopathy (dated by TCRdb to the late 2010s). Library creation used multiplex PCR. Sequencing instrument: Illumina HiSeq 2000. Amplification of TCR beta CDR3 regions was carried out from RNA transcripts. The first round of RT-PCR for the TCR CDR3 was performed with the HTBI primer set and the Qiagen OneStep RT-PCR kit. Using fastp trimming at Q25 and MiXCR clonotype assembly, TCRdb reanalyzed the public sequencing data and kept in-frame beta chains. CDR3 protein sequences are deduplicated, and each keeps its most common genes and DNA. This sample is represented by some 700,000 distinct CDR3 sequences; approximately 15% of them were singletons. The ten largest make up about 16% of the sample. Sequencing input: blood. All receptors derive from a man aged 45-65 years with Graves' hyperthyroidism.

This clonotype occurred a few times. The V and J genes are TRBV7-9 and TRBJ1-2, with TRBD1 identical over 9 bases. In germline, CDR1 is SEHNR, CDR2 FQNEAQ (reference sequence). Unmatched junction bases numbered 7, after V lost 3 bases and J lost 11 bases. The CDR3 covers 13 residues. CDR3 protein: CASSFRTGESYTF. CDR3 coding DNA: TGTGCCAGCAGCTTTAGGACAGGGGAGTCGTACACCTTC.

Comment on this clonotype: This likely comes from a read error, as the CDR3 has no conserved phenylalanine or tryptophan at its end. The chain recombines TRBV7-9 with TRBJ2-2; 9 bases are a match to TRBD2. V was clipped by 5 bases and J by 3 bases; unmatched bases: 4. Germline V CDR1 and CDR2: SEHNR, FQNEAQ (reference sequence). The CDR3 is made up of 15 amino acids. DNA for the CDR3: TGTGCCAGCAGCCCTAGCGGGAAGGACACCGGGGAGCTGTTTTGT. Translation gives CASSPSGKDTGELFC.

A few counts support this clonotype. The chain links TRBV5-1 to TRBJ2-5, with unresolved D. CDR3 length equals 14 residues. Per germline, CDR1 SGHRS and CDR2 YFSETQ. Trimming cost V 4 bases and J 1 base, with 11 bases left between them. The CDR3 nucleotides are TGCGCCAGCAGCCCCGGTATCGGCCAAGAGACCCAGTACTTC. Encoded protein: CASSPGIGQETQYF. The variable domain in full, with the rest retrieved from reference TRBV5-1 and TRBJ2-5, is KAGVTQTPRYLIKTRGQQVTLSCSPISGHRSVSWYQQTPGQGLQFLFEYFSETQRNKGNFPGRFSGRQFSNSRSEMNVSTLELGDSALYLCASSPGIGQETQYFGPGTRLLVL.

This clonotype was seen at least ten times. The rearrangement links TRBV24-1 to TRBJ2-2; 9 bases agree with TRBD2. From germline, CDR1 is KGHDR and CDR2 SFDVKD. V dropped 3 bases and J dropped 8; count of bases not matched to a gene: 9. There are 16 residues in the CDR3. In nucleotides, the CDR3 is TGTGCCACCAGTGATAATCTAGCGGGACTAGTGGGGGAGCTGTTTTTT. Protein sequence: CATSDNLAGLVGELFF.

This clonotype was recorded at least ten times. The CDR3 protein is CATRPSGLVPAHGEQFF. Here the CDR3 DNA reads TGTGCCACCAGGCCCTCGGGACTAGTTCCCGCCCATGGTGAGCAGTTCTTC. The chain recombines TRBV24-1 with TRBJ2-1, with TRBD2 identical over 8 bases. The CDR3 is 17 amino acids. Germline V gene sequence: CDR1 KGHDR, CDR2 SFDVKD. The ends lost 7 bases at V and 9 bases at J; junction bases unmatched: 19.

This clonotype was detected many times. The chain carries TRBV29-1 and TRBJ1-1; D might be TRBD1 (5 bases). The CDR3 is made up of 13 amino acids. Trimming took 6 bases from V and 1 from J, leaving 12 bases between them. In germline, CDR1 is SQVTM, CDR2 ANQGSEA. The CDR3 here is CSVPPGRNTEAFF. The DNA of the CDR3 is TGCAGCGTGCCCCCGGGACGGAACACTGAAGCTTTCTTT. Full variable domain (remainder filled in from reference TRBV29-1 and TRBJ1-1): SAVISQKPSRDICQRGTSLTIQCQVDSQVTMMFWYRQQPGQSLTLIATANQGSEATYESGFVIDKFPISRPNLTFSTLTVSNMSPEDSSIYLCSVPPGRNTEAFFGQGTRLTVV.

This clonotype was observed at least ten times. This chain links TRBV7-2 with TRBJ2-7, with D perhaps given as TRBD1 or TRBD2 (5 bases each). Looked up from germline, CDR1 is SGHTA and CDR2 is FQGNSA. V was cut by 7 bases and J by 7 bases, with 23 bases left in between. This CDR3 contains 15 residues. CDR3 bases: TGTGCCAGCAAATCGAAGGGGTGGGAGTCTTGGGAGCAGTACTTC. Translation gives CASKSKGWESWEQYF.

The CDR3 spells CASTPNRDSPTIQYF. CDR3 in DNA: TGTGCCAGCACCCCTAATAGGGACAGCCCCACCATTCAGTACTTC. The gene calls are TRBV6-2 or TRBV6-3 and TRBJ2-4; 7 positions agree with TRBD1. V lost 7 bases, J lost 9 bases, and 15 bases stayed unmatched. CDR1 is MNHEY, CDR2 SVGEGT, per germline. The CDR3 is 15 residues long.

This clonotype was seen ten or more times. The V call is TRBV28, the J call TRBJ2-5, with 7 bases fitting TRBD1. Germline CDR1 reads MDHEN; CDR2 reads SYDVKM. J gave up 2 bases and V 3 bases, and 12 bases lay outside the gene matches. This CDR3 comprises 17 residues. Here the CDR3 DNA reads TGTGCCAGCAGTTTTCTCAGGTGGGGACAGACTCAAGAGACCCAGTACTTC. Protein sequence: CASSFLRWGQTQETQYF.

In its sample, this clonotype was seen a few times. The chain is built from TRBV3-1 and TRBJ2-5; TRBD2 aligns across 13 bases. The CDR3 is made up of 16 amino acids. Trimming at V came to 4 bases and at J to 4 bases, leaving 6 bases not matched to a gene. Germline V gives CDR1 LGHDT, CDR2 YNNKEL (reference sequence). The CDR3 protein is CASSLGLAGRLETQYF. The CDR3 coding sequence is TGTGCCAGCAGCCTGGGACTAGCGGGGAGGCTAGAGACCCAGTACTTC.

The sample holds many counts of this clonotype. This chain uses TRBV2 with TRBJ1-3; 7 nucleotides line up with TRBD1. After removal of 4 bases from V and 4 bases from J, the junction contained 1 base not matched to a gene. The CDR3 has 13 residues. CDR1 is SNHLY, CDR2 FYNNEI, per germline. The CDR3 sequence: CASSATGGNTIYF. CDR3 nucleotides: TGTGCCAGCAGTGCGACAGGGGGAAACACCATATATTTT.

There are many counts of this clonotype. The rearrangement links TRBV12-3 or TRBV12-4 to TRBJ2-7; tentatively, D is TRBD1 (6 bases). This CDR3 is built from 15 residues. V was shortened by 3 bases and J by 0 bases, with 12 bases between the two germline ends. As DNA, the CDR3 is TGTGCCAGCAGTTTCTCCGGACAGAGCTCCTACGAGCAGTACTTC. Translating gives CASSFSGQSSYEQYF.

The table lists this clonotype with a few counts. The junction departs from the called germline gene at one end, perhaps through a read error. The chain couples TRBV28 to TRBJ1-2, with D perhaps TRBD1 (5 bases). The CDR3 runs to 14 residues. CDR1 and CDR2 from the germline V gene are MDHEN and SYDVKM. The CDR3 is CASSLTAGDYGYTF. CDR3 nucleotides: TGTGCCAGCAGTTTAACAGCCGGGGACTATGGCTACACTTTC.

This clonotype was seen many times. V and J are TRBV9 and TRBJ2-1, with 7 bases matching TRBD2. V shed 4 bases, J shed 0 bases, and the junction held 10 bases outside the gene matches. This CDR3 has 17 amino acids. Germline CDR1 SGDLS, CDR2 YYNGEE. CDR3 DNA: TGTGCCAGCAGCCAGGCCCTAGCGGTGAGCTCCTACAATGAGCAGTTCTTC. Amino acid sequence: CASSQALAVSSYNEQFF.